The present TCR beta chain was sequenced within a study of tumor and adjacent non-tumor tissue in lung cancer. Study-level information: Samples averaged approximately 3.9 million productive TCRbeta reads each.

A modified ARM-PCR protocol with three rounds of nested PCR amplified TCRbeta. One entry per CDR3 protein, called by TCRdb with MiXCR from the multiplex PCR reads. The sample has roughly 200,000 distinct CDR3 sequences; 70% to 75% are singletons. No cell sorting was done before RNA was extracted from the tissue. Newly diagnosed lung cancer patients had thoracic surgery in China, August–late 2014, without prior chemotherapy. This CDR3 is 14 amino acids long. Comments on this clonotype: Its antigen is unknown. One end of the junction does not line up with germline, which may come from a read error.

Study-level results: TCR diversity was significantly greater in tumor than normal lung tissue.

The specimen was lung tumor tissue. The V and J genes are TRBV12-3 or TRBV12-4 and TRBJ2-2; D ambiguous. This clonotype originated in a man between 60 and 75 years old with non-small cell lung cancer. DNA for the CDR3: TGTGCCTGCAGTTTAGAAAGGAACACCGGGGAGCTGTTTTTT. Protein: CACSLERNTGELFF.